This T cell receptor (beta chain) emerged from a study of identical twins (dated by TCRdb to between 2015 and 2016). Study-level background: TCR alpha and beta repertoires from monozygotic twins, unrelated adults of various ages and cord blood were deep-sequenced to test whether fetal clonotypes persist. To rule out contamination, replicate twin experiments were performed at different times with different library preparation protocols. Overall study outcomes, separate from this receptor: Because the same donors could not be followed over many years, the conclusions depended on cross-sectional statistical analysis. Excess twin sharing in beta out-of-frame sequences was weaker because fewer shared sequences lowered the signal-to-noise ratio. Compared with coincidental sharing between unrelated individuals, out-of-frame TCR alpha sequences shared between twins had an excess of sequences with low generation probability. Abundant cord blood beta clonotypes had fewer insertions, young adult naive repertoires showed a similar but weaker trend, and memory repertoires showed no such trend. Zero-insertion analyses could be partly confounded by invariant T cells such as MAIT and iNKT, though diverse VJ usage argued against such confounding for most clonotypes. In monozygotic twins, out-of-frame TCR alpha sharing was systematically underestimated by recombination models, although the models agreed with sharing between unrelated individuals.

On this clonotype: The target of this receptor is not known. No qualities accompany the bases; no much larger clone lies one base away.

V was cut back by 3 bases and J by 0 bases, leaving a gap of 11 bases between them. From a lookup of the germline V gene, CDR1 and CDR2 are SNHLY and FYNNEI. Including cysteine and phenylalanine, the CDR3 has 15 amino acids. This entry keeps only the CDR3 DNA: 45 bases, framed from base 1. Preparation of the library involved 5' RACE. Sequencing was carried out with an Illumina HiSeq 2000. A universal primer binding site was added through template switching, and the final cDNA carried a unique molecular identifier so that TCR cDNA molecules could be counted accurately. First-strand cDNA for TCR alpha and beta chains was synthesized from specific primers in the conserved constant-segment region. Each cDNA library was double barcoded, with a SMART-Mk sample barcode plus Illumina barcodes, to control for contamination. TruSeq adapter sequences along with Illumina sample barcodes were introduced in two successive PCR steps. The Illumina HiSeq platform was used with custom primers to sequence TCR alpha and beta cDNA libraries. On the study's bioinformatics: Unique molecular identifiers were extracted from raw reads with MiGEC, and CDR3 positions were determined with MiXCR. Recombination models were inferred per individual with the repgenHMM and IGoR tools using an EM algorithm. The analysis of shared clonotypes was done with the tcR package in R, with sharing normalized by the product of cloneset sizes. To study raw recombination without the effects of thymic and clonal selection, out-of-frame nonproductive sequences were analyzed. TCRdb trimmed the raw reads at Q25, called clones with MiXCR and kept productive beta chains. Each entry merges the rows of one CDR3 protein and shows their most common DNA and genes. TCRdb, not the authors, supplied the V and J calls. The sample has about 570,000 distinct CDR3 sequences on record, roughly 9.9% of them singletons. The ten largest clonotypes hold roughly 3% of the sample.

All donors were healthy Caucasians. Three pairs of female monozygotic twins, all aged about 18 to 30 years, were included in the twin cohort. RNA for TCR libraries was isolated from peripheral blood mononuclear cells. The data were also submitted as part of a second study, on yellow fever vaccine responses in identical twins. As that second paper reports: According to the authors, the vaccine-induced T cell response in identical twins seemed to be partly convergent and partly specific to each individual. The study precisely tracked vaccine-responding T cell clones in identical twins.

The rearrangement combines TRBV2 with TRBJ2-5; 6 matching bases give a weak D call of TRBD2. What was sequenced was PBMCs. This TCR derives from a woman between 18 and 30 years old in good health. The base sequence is TGTGCCAGCAGTGATTTGGGGGGAGACCAAGAGACCCAGTACTTC. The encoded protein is CASSDLGGDQETQYF.